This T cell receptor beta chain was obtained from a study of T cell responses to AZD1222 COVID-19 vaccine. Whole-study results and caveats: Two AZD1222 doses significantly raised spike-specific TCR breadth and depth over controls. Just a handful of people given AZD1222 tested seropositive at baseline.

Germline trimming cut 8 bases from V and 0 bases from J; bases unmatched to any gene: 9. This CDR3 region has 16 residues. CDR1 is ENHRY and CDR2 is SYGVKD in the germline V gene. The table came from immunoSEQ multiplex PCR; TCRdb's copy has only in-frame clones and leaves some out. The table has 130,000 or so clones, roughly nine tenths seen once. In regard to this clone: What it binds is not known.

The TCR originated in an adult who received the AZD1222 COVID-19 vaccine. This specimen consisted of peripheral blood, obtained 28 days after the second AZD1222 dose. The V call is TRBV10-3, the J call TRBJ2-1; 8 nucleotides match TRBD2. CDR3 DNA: TGTGCCATCGGTAGGCTAGCGGGTGGCTCCTACAATGAGCAGTTCTTC. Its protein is CAIGRLAGGSYNEQFF.